Sequencing of this T cell receptor beta chain was carried out in a study of blood T cell repertoires in COVID-19. Study as a whole: Samples came from the United States, Italy and Spain, spanning acute and convalescent COVID-19. T cells, B-cell-depleted T cells, or PBMCs supplied cDNA or gDNA.

Profiled with immunoSEQ multiplex PCR; TCRdb holds only in-frame clones, not every one. The table includes 250,000 or so clones, roughly 80% detected once. CDR1 is SGHRS, CDR2 YFSETQ, per germline. The CDR3 covers 16 residues. Trimming pared 0 bases from V and 5 bases from J, leaving 15 bases between. The V call is TRBV5-1, the J call TRBJ1-5; a possible D gene is TRBD1 (5 bases). Material for sequencing was peripheral blood. The receptor comes from a man at least 80 years old with acute or convalescent COVID-19. This CDR3 is CASSLGRAGGDQPQHF. CDR3 bases: TGCGCCAGCAGCTTGGGCAGGGCCGGTGGGGATCAGCCCCAGCATTTT.